One and the same sample provided the 17 T cell receptor beta chains below, sequenced in a study of blood T cell repertoires in COVID-19. Produced via immunoSEQ multiplex PCR; TCRdb's table is partial and in-frame only. The sample lists about 120,000 clones; over 75% were seen once. Sequencing was performed on peripheral blood. These receptors all stem from a man aged 80 or over with acute or convalescent COVID-19.

This rearrangement joins TRBV27 to TRBJ2-7, with D possibly matching TRBD1 (6 bases). The germline CDR1 and CDR2 sequences are MNHEY and SMNVEV (reference sequence). The CDR3 runs 15 residues. The V end lost 7 bases, the J end lost 3 bases, and 19 bases lay between the germline ends. As DNA, the CDR3 is TGTGCCAGCAAAAAAAACCGGGACACAGTCTACGAGCAGTACTTC. It codes for CASKKNRDTVYEQYF.

This clone was seen just once. Other nucleotide sequences in the sample specify the same CDR3. The gene calls are TRBV20-1 and TRBJ1-2; 10 nucleotides line up with TRBD1. Trimming at V came to 6 bases and at J to 8 bases, leaving 3 bases not matched to a gene. Germline assignment: CDR1 DFQATT and CDR2 SNEGSKA (reference sequence). The CDR3 spans 11 residues. In nucleotides, the CDR3 is TGCAGTGCCAGGGACAGGGGCGGCTACACCTTC. It codes for CSARDRGGYTF.

The chain is built from TRBV19 and TRBJ1-1; D not certain. Trimming shortened V by 6 bases and J by 1 base, and 18 bases separated the two germline ends. Germline loops: CDR1 LNHDA, CDR2 SQIVND (reference sequence). The CDR3 spans 16 residues. This CDR3 reads CASSPYVGSENTEAFF. The DNA for the CDR3 is TGTGCCAGTAGCCCTTACGTCGGGAGCGAGAACACTGAAGCTTTCTTT. Full variable domain (outside the CDR3, taken from reference TRBV19 and TRBJ1-1): DGGITQSPKYLFRKEGQNVTLSCEQNLNHDAMYWYRQDPGQGLRLIYYSQIVNDFQKGDIAEGYSVSREKKESFPLTVTSAQKNPTAFYLCASSPYVGSENTEAFFGQGTRLTVV.

The gene calls are TRBV7-6 and TRBJ2-2; 7 nucleotides agree with TRBD2. CDR1 and CDR2 (germline): SGHVS, FNYEAQ. The CDR3 consists of 16 residues. With V trimmed by 2 bases and J by 3 bases, 6 bases remained unmatched. CDR3 in amino acids: CASSLLSAGDTGELFF. The DNA for the CDR3 is TGTGCCAGCAGCTTATTATCTGCGGGGGACACCGGGGAGCTGTTTTTT.

This clone was observed a handful of times. The chain uses TRBV11-2 and TRBJ2-7, with D unclear. This CDR3 contains 11 residues. CDR1 is SGHAT, CDR2 FQNNGV, per germline. Trimming removed 3 bases from V and 4 bases from J, with 4 bases in between. The DNA for the CDR3 is TGTGCCAGCAGCTTCATGTACGAGCAGTACTTC. It specifies CASSFMYEQYF.

This clone has only a few counts. The rearrangement joins TRBV7-9 to TRBJ2-2; 8 bases align to TRBD2. Germline loops: CDR1 SEHNR, CDR2 FQNEAQ (reference sequence). The V gene end was trimmed by 0 bases and the J gene end by 7 bases; junction bases not matched to a gene: 4. The length of the CDR3 is 15 residues. CDR3 nucleotides: TGTGCCAGCAGCTTAGCGAGACTAGCGATCGGGGAGCTGTTTTTT. This translates into CASSLARLAIGELFF.

V and J are TRBV19 and TRBJ2-5, with TRBD2 as a possible D gene (6 bases). The CDR3 runs 13 residues. Germline V gene lookup returns CDR1 LNHDA and CDR2 SQIVND (reference sequence). V was clipped by 5 bases and J by 1 base, with 8 bases between them. CDR3 amino acids: CASSLRGQETQYF. The CDR3 nucleotides are TGTGCCAGTAGTTTGCGGGGCCAAGAGACCCAGTACTTC.

This rearrangement joins TRBV6-4 to TRBJ1-1; 7 bases fit TRBD1. Germline trimming cut 3 bases from V and 4 bases from J; bases unmatched to any gene: 5. CDR1 is MRHNA, CDR2 SNTAGT, per germline. The CDR3 covers 14 residues. DNA for the CDR3: TGTGCCAGCAGTGAATACAGGGGCGCCACTGAAGCTTTCTTT. Protein: CASSEYRGATEAFF.

The V gene is TRBV19, the J gene TRBJ2-1; D may be TRBD2 (6 bases). The germline V gene encodes CDR1 LNHDA and CDR2 SQIVND (reference sequence). Trimming cost V 6 bases and J 0 bases, with 12 bases left between them. The CDR3 runs to 15 residues. CDR3: CASRGGALSYNEQFF. The CDR3 nucleotides read TGTGCCAGTAGGGGCGGGGCCCTCTCCTACAATGAGCAGTTCTTC. Full variable domain (rest looked up from reference TRBV19 and TRBJ2-1): DGGITQSPKYLFRKEGQNVTLSCEQNLNHDAMYWYRQDPGQGLRLIYYSQIVNDFQKGDIAEGYSVSREKKESFPLTVTSAQKNPTAFYLCASRGGALSYNEQFFGPGTRLTVL.

The rearrangement links TRBV25-1 to TRBJ2-3, with a tentative D call TRBD1 (5 bases). Germline V gene lookup returns CDR1 MGHDK and CDR2 SYGVNS. This CDR3 comprises 11 residues. Trimming shortened V by 3 bases and J by 9 bases, and 7 bases separated the two germline ends. The CDR3 reads CASSDPGTQYF. The CDR3, as DNA: TGTGCCAGCAGTGATCCAGGGACGCAGTATTTT.

The chain employs TRBV28 and TRBJ1-4; perhaps TRBD1 as D (5 bases). The length of the CDR3 is 16 residues. Germline values: CDR1 MDHEN, CDR2 SYDVKM. Between the trimmed V and J ends, which lost 3 bases and 8 bases, there was a span of 19 bases. CDR3 sequence: CASSFVQDTLQEKLFF. CDR3 DNA sequence: TGTGCCAGCAGTTTTGTGCAGGACACTTTACAGGAAAAACTGTTTTTT.

The chain recombines TRBV28 with TRBJ1-5, with TRBD1 matching 9 bases. V lost 4 bases, J lost 6 bases, and 4 bases stayed unmatched. The CDR3 is 14 residues long. Germline assignment: CDR1 MDHEN and CDR2 SYDVKM. The CDR3 coding sequence is TGTGCCAGCAGTTCAACAGGGGGCCGTCAGCCCCAGCATTTT. It yields the protein CASSSTGGRQPQHF.

This clone was detected a few times. V usage is TRBV4-3 and J usage is TRBJ1-6; no firm D call. V was shortened by 0 bases and J by 9 bases, with 15 bases between the two germline ends. This CDR3 comprises 16 residues. Per the germline V gene, CDR1 is LGHNA and CDR2 is YSLEER. The CDR3 sequence: CASSQETGGRPSPLHF. For the CDR3, the DNA is TGCGCCAGCAGCCAAGAGACGGGTGGAAGACCTTCACCCCTCCACTTT.

The chain joins TRBV7-8 to TRBJ1-4; D gene uncertain. This CDR3 has 12 residues. Germline assignment: CDR1 SGHVS and CDR2 FQNEAQ. The germline V and J ends were trimmed by 5 bases and 7 bases, with 8 bases remaining between them. CDR3 sequence: CASSLASEKLFF. CDR3 nucleotides: TGTGCCAGCAGCCTGGCTAGTGAAAAACTGTTTTTT.

V usage is TRBV5-4 and J usage is TRBJ2-5; unclear D gene. CDR1 and CDR2 (germline): SGHNT, YYREEE (reference sequence). CDR3 length equals 16 residues. Between the trimmed V and J ends, which lost 1 base and 1 base, there was a span of 14 bases. The CDR3 loop is CASSLSVGQAQETQYF. The CDR3 bases are TGTGCCAGCAGCTTGTCAGTAGGTCAGGCCCAAGAGACCCAGTACTTC.

The chain has TRBV27 and TRBJ2-1; TRBD2 aligns across 8 bases. The germline V gene encodes CDR1 MNHEY and CDR2 SMNVEV (reference sequence). V shed 5 bases, J shed 4 bases, and the junction held 10 bases outside the gene matches. The CDR3 length is 16 residues. This CDR3 is CASSPPGGIGYNEQFF. The DNA for the CDR3 is TGTGCCAGCAGTCCCCCGGGAGGGATAGGTTACAATGAGCAGTTCTTC.

This clone has only one observation. This chain links TRBV19 with TRBJ2-7, with D perhaps TRBD2 (5 bases). The germline V and J ends were trimmed by 1 base and 5 bases, with 15 bases remaining between them. The CDR3 loop spans 15 amino acids. Germline lookup yields CDR1 LNHDA and CDR2 SQIVND (reference sequence). This chain's CDR3 is CASSIVEGSAHEQYF. In DNA form, the CDR3 reads TGTGCCAGTAGTATAGTAGAAGGTAGCGCCCACGAGCAGTACTTC.